This entry lists 10 T cell receptor beta chains sequenced from one sample in a study of T cell changes during pregnancy in multiple sclerosis. TCRdb keeps only in-frame clones here, not all; method: immunoSEQ multiplex PCR. Here the sample spans some 80,000 clones, more than 90% being singletons. The sequences come from peripheral blood, collected in the second trimester of pregnancy. The receptors were gathered from a female donor with multiple sclerosis, enrolled in a pregnancy study.

The chain recombines TRBV5-1 with TRBJ2-3; no definite D call. Germline CDR1 SGHRS, CDR2 YFSETQ. There are 14 residues in the CDR3. The germline V and J ends were trimmed by 0 bases and 0 bases, with 5 bases remaining between them. Here the CDR3 reads CASSLGLSTDTQYF. CDR3 bases: TGCGCCAGCAGCTTGGGACTTAGCACAGATACGCAGTATTTT. Complete variable domain (other parts from reference TRBV5-1 and TRBJ2-3): KAGVTQTPRYLIKTRGQQVTLSCSPISGHRSVSWYQQTPGQGLQFLFEYFSETQRNKGNFPGRFSGRQFSNSRSEMNVSTLELGDSALYLCASSLGLSTDTQYFGPGTRLTVL.

The chain recombines TRBV11-3 with TRBJ1-3, with 7 bases that match TRBD1. CDR3 length: 13 amino acids. The germline gives CDR1 SGHNT, CDR2 YENEEA. V dropped 8 bases and J dropped 2; count of bases not matched to a gene: 3. The chain's CDR3 is CASARGPGNTIYF. DNA of the CDR3: TGTGCCAGCGCAAGGGGGCCTGGAAACACCATATATTTT.

This clone occurred once. V gene TRBV15 combines with J gene TRBJ2-2, with D perhaps matching TRBD1 (6 bases). Trimming removed 3 bases at V and 0 bases at J, with 11 bases between. Germline V lookup: CDR1 LNHNV, CDR2 YYDKDF (reference sequence). This CDR3 comprises 16 residues. CDR3 region: CATSRRRDTNTGELFF. CDR3 nucleotide sequence: TGTGCCACCAGCAGGAGACGGGACACGAACACCGGGGAGCTGTTTTTT.

V is TRBV19 and J is TRBJ1-2; D is unclear. Trimming left V 11 bases short and J 4 bases short, with 20 bases between. The CDR3 is made up of 14 amino acids. Germline V gives CDR1 LNHDA, CDR2 SQIVND (reference sequence). The CDR3, as DNA: TGTGCCGCCAGTAATACGGGGTACGGCTATGGCTACACCTTC. Translated, it gives CAASNTGYGYGYTF.

The chain has TRBV11-1 and TRBJ2-5, with D maybe TRBD2 (6 bases). Deletions cut 5 bases from V and 5 bases from J, with 18 bases between. The CDR3 loop spans 15 amino acids. CDR1 and CDR2 (germline): SGHAT, FQDESV (reference sequence). The CDR3 here is CASSPPWPSGETQYF. Written as DNA, the CDR3 is TGTGCCAGCAGCCCCCCTTGGCCCAGCGGGGAGACCCAGTACTTC.

The rearrangement uses TRBV7-8 and TRBJ1-5; D remains unclear. With 2 bases removed from V and 0 bases from J, the gap between germline ends came to 8 bases. The CDR3 contains 15 residues. CDR1 is SGHVS, CDR2 FQNEAQ, per germline. Here the CDR3 reads CASSLFTNSNQPQHF. CDR3 sequence (DNA): TGTGCCAGCAGCTTATTTACAAATAGCAATCAGCCCCAGCATTTT.

The chain carries TRBV19 and TRBJ2-3; D call uncertain. The germline V gene has CDR1 LNHDA and CDR2 SQIVND (reference sequence). V lost 3 bases and J 6 bases, leaving 10 bases between the germline ends. The CDR3 is 13 amino acids. CDR3 amino acids: CASSMFGLDTQYF. The DNA of the CDR3 is TGTGCCAGTAGTATGTTCGGTCTGGATACGCAGTATTTT.

V is TRBV7-9 and J is TRBJ1-2; D gene uncertain. V gave up 4 bases and J gave up 3 bases, with 9 bases separating them. CDR3 length: 13 amino acids. CDR1 SEHNR and CDR2 FQNEAQ come from the germline V gene (reference sequence). The DNA of the CDR3 is TGTGCCAGCAGCTCCACGGTGGACTATGGCTACACCTTC. Its protein product is CASSSTVDYGYTF.

The rearrangement uses TRBV19 and TRBJ2-7, with a possible D match to TRBD1 (6 bases). CDR3 length: 13 residues. Germline values: CDR1 LNHDA, CDR2 SQIVND (reference sequence). Trimming left V 5 bases short and J 5 bases short, with 13 bases between. Written as DNA, the CDR3 is TGTGCCAGTAGTGCTGGGGGCTTCGACGAGCAGTACTTC. This codes for CASSAGGFDEQYF.

The rearrangement links TRBV4-1 to TRBJ1-2; no firm D call. The germline gives CDR1 MGHRA, CDR2 YSYEKL. Trimming left V 1 base short and J 8 bases short, with 14 bases between. The CDR3 has 14 amino acids. CDR3 protein: CASSQGSAPRGYTF. CDR3 coding DNA: TGCGCCAGCAGCCAAGGGTCCGCACCGAGAGGCTACACCTTC.